There are a few counts of the clone carrying this TCR beta chain. Its antigen is not known. The CDR3 has 18 amino acids. Trimming removed 0 bases from V and 4 bases from J; junction bases left unmatched: 10. Germline CDR1 reads SGHDT; CDR2 reads YYEEEE. These data originate in a study of T-cell memory formation after mild COVID-19. For the study at large: Each donor largely had its own TCR clusters. Study-wide points: Second-wave clones reaching peak frequency on day 37 lacked confirmed SARS-CoV-2 specificity.

MiXCR, applied by TCRdb to the 5' RACE reads, yields one record per CDR3 protein. The table includes about 560,000 distinct CDR3 sequences, 15% to 20% detected once. Sequencing was done on a sample of PBMCs or a T cell subset sorted from them (not recorded which). This receptor was identified in an adult woman who had mild COVID-19 (a few samples of this study predate the infection). Cell type and time point are not known. The chain couples TRBV5-6 to TRBJ1-4; 9 bases align to TRBD1. CDR3 sequence (DNA): TGTGCCAGCAGCTTGGATTTGGCCGGGACAGGGCTTAATGAAAAACTGTTTTTT. It specifies CASSLDLAGTGLNEKLFF.